This T cell receptor (beta chain) was recovered during a study of T cell repertoires in cytomegalovirus infection. Background on the study: Through public TCR beta signatures, both CMV infection and matching HLA type were indicated.

Using its own MiXCR run on the reads, TCRdb lists one record per CDR3 protein. The sample has about 770,000 distinct CDR3 sequences, 29% seen once. Study results and limitations: The ex vivo response was dominated by HLA-C-restricted CMV-specific TCR beta clonotypes.

The CDR3 runs to 19 residues. Trimming took off 0 bases at V and 4 bases at J, with 21 bases between the two ends. Germline CDR1 reads SGHVS; CDR2 reads FNYEAQ. This clonotype has a handful of counts. Its antigen is unknown. The chain recombines TRBV7-6 with TRBJ2-2; tentatively, D is TRBD1 (5 bases). Sequences were derived from cultured CD8+ T cells from PBMCs, sampled from culture after CMV antigen stimulation. This clonotype originated in a human donor in good health (CMV status not recorded). Some clones in this sample may be carry-over from other donors' samples. CDR3 in amino acids: CASSLALSGWGPSTGELFF. CDR3 coding DNA: TGTGCCAGCAGCTTAGCCTTATCAGGCTGGGGCCCGAGCACCGGGGAGCTGTTTTTT.